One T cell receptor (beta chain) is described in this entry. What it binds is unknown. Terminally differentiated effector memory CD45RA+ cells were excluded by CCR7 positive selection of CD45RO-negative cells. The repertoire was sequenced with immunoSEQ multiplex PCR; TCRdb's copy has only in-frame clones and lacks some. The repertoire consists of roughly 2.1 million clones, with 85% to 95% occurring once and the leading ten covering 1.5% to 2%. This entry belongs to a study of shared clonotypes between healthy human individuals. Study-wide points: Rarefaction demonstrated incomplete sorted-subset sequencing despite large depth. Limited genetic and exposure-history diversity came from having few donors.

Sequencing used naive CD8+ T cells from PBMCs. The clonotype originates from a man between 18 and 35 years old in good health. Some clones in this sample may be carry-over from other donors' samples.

This CDR3 reads CSVEAGMPEAFF. As DNA, the CDR3 is TGCAGCGTAGAGGCAGGGATGCCTGAAGCTTTCTTT. V gene TRBV29-1 combines with J gene TRBJ1-1; weak D call: TRBD1 (5 bases). Trimming pared 6 bases from V and 6 bases from J, leaving 14 bases between. The germline gives CDR1 SQVTM, CDR2 ANQGSEA. This CDR3 region has 12 residues.